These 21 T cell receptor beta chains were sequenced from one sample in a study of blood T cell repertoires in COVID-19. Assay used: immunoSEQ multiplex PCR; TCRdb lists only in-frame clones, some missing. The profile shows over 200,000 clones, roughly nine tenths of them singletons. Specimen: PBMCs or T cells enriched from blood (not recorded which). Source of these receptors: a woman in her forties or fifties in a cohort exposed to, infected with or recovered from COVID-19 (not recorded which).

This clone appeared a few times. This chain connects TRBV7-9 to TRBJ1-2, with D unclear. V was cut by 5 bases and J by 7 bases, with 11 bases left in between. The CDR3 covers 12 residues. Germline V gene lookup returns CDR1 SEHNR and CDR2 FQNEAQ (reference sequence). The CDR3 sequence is CASSPRGGGYTF. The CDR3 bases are TGTGCCAGCAGCCCCCGAGGAGGTGGCTACACCTTC.

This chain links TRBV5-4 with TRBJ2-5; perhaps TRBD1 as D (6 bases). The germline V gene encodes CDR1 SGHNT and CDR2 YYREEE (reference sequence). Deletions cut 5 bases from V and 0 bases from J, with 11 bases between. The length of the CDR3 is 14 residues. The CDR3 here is CASSHRDNQETQYF. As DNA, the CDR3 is TGTGCCAGCAGTCACCGGGACAACCAAGAGACCCAGTACTTC. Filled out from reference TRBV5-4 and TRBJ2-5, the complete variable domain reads ETGVTQSPTHLIKTRGQQVTLRCSSQSGHNTVSWYQQALGQGPQFIFQYYREEENGRGNFPPRFSGLQFPNYSSELNVNALELDDSALYLCASSHRDNQETQYFGPGTRLLVL.

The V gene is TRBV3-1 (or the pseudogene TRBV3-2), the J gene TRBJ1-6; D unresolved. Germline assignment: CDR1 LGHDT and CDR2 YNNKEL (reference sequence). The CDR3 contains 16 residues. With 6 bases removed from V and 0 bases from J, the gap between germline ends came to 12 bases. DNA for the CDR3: TGTGCCAGCAGTCTTTACCGGGACTCCTATAATTCACCCCTCCACTTT. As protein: CASSLYRDSYNSPLHF.

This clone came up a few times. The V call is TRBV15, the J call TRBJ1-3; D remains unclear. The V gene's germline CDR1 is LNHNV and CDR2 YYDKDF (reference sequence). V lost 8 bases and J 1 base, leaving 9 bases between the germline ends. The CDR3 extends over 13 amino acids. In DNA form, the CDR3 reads TGTGCCACCCAAACCGGTTCTGGAAACACCATATATTTT. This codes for CATQTGSGNTIYF.

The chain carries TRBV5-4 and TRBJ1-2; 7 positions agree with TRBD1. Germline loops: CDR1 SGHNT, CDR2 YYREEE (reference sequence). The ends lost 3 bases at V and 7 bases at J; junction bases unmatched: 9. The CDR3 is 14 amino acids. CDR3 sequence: CASSSTGEAGGYTF. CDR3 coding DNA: TGTGCCAGCAGCTCAACAGGGGAAGCCGGTGGCTACACCTTC. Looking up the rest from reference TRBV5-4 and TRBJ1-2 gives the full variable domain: ETGVTQSPTHLIKTRGQQVTLRCSSQSGHNTVSWYQQALGQGPQFIFQYYREEENGRGNFPPRFSGLQFPNYSSELNVNALELDDSALYLCASSSTGEAGGYTFGSGTRLTVV.

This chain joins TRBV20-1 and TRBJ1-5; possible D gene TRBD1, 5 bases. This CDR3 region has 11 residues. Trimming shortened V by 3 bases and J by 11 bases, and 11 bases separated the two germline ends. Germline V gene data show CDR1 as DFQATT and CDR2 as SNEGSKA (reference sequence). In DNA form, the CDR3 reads TGCAGTGCTAGTACAGGCGTGGCCCAGCATTTT. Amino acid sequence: CSASTGVAQHF.

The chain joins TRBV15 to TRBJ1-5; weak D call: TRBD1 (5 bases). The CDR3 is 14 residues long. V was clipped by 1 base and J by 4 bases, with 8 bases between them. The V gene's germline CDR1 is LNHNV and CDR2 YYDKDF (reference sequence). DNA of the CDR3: TGTGCCACCAGCAGAGGACAGCCTAATCAGCCCCAGCATTTT. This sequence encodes CATSRGQPNQPQHF.

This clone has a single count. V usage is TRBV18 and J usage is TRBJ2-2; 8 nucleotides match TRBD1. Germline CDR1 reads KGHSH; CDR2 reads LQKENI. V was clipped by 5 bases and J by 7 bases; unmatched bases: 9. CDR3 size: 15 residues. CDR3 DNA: TGTGCCAGCTCATCGGTCCAGGGGGCAATCGGGGAGCTGTTTTTT. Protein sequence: CASSSVQGAIGELFF.

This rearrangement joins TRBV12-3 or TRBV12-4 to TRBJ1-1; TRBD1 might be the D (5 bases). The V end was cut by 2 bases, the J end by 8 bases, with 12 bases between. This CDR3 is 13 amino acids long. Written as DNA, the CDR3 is TGTGCCAGCAGTTTATCAGGGAAGGGGGAAGCTTTCTTT. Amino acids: CASSLSGKGEAFF.

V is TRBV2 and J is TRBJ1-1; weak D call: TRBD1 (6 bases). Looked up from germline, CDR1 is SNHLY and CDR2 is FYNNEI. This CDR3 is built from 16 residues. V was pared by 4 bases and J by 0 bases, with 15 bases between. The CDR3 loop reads CASSGSPGQMNTEAFF. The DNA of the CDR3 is TGTGCCAGCAGTGGCAGTCCCGGACAGATGAACACTGAAGCTTTCTTT.

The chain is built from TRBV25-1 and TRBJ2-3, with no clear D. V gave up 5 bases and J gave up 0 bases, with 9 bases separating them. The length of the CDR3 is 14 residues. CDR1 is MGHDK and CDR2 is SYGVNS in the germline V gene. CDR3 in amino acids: CASSSRGSTDTQYF. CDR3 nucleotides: TGTGCCAGCAGTTCCCGCGGTAGCACAGATACGCAGTATTTT.

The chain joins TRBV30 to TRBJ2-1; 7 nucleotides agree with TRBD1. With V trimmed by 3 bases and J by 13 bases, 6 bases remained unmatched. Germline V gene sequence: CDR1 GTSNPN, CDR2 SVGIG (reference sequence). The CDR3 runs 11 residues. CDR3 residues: CAWSSGTAQFF. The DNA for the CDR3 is TGTGCCTGGAGCTCCGGGACAGCTCAGTTCTTC. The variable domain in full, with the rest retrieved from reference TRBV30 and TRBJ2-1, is SQTIHQWPATLVQPVGSPLSLECTVEGTSNPNLYWYRQAAGRGLQLLFYSVGIGQISSEVPQNLSASRPQDRQFILSSKKLLLSDSGFYLCAWSSGTAQFFGPGTRLTVL.

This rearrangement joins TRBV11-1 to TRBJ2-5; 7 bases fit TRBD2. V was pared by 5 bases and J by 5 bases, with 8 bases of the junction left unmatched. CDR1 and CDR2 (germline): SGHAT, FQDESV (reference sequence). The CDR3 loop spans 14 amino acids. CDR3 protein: CASSPDTSVETQYF. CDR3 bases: TGTGCCAGCAGCCCTGATACTAGCGTCGAGACCCAGTACTTC.

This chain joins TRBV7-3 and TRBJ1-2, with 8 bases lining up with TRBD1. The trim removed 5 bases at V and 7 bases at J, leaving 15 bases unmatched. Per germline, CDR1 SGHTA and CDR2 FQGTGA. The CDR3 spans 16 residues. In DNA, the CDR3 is TGTGCCAGCAGCCATTCCTCGAGGACAGGGCTCTCTGGCTACACCTTC. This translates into CASSHSSRTGLSGYTF.

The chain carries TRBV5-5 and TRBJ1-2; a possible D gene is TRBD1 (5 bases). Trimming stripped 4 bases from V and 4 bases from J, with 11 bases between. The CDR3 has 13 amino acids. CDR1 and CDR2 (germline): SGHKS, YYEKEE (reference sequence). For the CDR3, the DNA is TGTGCCAGCAGCCAACAGGAGCGCTATGGCTACACCTTC. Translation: CASSQQERYGYTF.

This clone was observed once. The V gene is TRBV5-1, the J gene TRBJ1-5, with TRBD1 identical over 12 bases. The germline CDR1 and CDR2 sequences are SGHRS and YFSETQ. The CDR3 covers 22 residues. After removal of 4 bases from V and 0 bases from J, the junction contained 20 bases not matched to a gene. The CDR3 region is CASSPLTLRDRGLQFSNQPQHF. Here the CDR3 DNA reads TGCGCCAGCAGCCCGCTGACTCTCCGGGACAGGGGGCTCCAGTTTAGCAATCAGCCCCAGCATTTT.

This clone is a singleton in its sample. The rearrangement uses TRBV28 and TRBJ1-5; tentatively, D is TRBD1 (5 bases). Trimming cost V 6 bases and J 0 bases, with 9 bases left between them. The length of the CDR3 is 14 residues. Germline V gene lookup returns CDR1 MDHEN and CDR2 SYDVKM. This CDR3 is CASRRGGSNQPQHF. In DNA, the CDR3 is TGTGCCAGCAGGCGGGGGGGTAGCAATCAGCCCCAGCATTTT.

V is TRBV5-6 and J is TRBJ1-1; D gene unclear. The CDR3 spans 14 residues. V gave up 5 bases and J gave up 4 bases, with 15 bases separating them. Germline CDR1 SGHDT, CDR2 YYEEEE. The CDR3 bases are TGTGCCAGCAGACGATCAGGATCGGCCACTGAAGCTTTCTTT. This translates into CASRRSGSATEAFF.

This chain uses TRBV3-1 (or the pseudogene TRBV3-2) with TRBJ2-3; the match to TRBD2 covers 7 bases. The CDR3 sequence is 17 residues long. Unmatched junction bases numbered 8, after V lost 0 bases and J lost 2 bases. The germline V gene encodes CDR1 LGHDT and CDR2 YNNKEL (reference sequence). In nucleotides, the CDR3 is TGTGCCAGCAGCCAAGAATACGGGACTATAACCACAGATACGCAGTATTTT. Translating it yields CASSQEYGTITTDTQYF.

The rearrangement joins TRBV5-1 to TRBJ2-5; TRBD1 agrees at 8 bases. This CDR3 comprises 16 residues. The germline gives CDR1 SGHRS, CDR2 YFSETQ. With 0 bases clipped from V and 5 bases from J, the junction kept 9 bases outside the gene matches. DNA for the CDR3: TGCGCCAGCAGCTTGGGAGGGTCAGGGGGCGCGGAGACCCAGTACTTC. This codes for CASSLGGSGGAETQYF.

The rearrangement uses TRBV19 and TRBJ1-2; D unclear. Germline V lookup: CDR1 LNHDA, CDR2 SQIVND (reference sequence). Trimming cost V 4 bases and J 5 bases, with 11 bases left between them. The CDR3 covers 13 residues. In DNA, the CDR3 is TGTGCCAGTAGTACTTCGGGTTTGTATGGCTACACCTTC. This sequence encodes CASSTSGLYGYTF.